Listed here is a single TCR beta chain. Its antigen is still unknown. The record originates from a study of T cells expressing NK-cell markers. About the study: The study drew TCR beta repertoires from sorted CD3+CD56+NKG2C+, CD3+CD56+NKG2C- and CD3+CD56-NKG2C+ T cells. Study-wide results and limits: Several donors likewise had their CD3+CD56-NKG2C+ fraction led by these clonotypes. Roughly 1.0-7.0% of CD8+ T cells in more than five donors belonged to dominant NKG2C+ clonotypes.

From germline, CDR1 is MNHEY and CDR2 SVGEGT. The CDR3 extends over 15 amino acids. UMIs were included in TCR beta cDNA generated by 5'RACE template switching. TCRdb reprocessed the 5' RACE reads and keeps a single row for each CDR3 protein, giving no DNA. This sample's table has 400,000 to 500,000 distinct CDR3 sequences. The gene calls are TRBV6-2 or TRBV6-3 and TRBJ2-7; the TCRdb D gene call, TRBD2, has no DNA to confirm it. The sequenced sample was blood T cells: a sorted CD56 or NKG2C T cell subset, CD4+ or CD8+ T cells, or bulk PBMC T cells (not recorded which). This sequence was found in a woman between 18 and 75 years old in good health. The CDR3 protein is CASSRRLAERVEQYF.